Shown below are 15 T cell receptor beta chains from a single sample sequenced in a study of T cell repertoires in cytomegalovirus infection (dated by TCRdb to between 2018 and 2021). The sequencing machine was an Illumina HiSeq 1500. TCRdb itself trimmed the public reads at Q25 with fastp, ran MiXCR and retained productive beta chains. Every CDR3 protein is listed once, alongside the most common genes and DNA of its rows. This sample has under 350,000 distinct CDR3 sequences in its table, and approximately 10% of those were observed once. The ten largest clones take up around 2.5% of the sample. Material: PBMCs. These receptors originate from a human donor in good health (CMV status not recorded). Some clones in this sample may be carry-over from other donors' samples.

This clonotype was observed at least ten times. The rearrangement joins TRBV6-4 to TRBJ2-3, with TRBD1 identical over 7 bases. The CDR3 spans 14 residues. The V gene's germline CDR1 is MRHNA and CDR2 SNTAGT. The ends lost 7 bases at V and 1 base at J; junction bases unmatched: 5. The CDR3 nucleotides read TGTGCCAGCAATCCTACAGGGGGCACAGATACGCAGTATTTT. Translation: CASNPTGGTDTQYF.

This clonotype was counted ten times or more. In nucleotides, the CDR3 is TGTGCCAGCAGTTCTCCCCCGTGGGATAGCAATCAGCCCCAGCATTTT. This sequence encodes CASSSPPWDSNQPQHF. This chain links TRBV6-6 with TRBJ1-5; D is ambiguous. Per germline, CDR1 MNHNY and CDR2 SVGAGI (reference sequence). This CDR3 has 16 residues. Trimming cost V 4 bases and J 0 bases, with 13 bases left between them.

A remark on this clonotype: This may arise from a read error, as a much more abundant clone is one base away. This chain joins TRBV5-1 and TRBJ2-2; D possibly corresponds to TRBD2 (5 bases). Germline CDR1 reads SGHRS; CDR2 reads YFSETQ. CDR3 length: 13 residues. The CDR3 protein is CASSLEAPGEMFF. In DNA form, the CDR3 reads TGCGCCAGCAGCTTGGAAGCCCCCGGGGAGATGTTTTTT.

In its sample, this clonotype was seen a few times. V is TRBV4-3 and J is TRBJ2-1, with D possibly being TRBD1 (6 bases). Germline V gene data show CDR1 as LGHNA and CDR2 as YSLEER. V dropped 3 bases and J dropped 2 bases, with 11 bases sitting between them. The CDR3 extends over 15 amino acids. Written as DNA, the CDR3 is TGCGCCAGCAGCCATCCGGGACACACCTACAATGAGCAGTTCTTC. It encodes CASSHPGHTYNEQFF.

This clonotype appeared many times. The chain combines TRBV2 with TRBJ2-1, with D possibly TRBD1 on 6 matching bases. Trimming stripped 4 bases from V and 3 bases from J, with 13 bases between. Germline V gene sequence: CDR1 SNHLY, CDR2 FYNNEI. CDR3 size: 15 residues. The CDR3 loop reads CASSVGHNFYNEQFF. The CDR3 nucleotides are TGTGCCAGCAGTGTGGGACACAACTTCTACAATGAGCAGTTCTTC.

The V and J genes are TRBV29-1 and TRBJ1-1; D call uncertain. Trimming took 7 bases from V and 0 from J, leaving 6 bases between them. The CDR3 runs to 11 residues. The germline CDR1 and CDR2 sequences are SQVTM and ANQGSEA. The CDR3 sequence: CSGTVNTEAFF. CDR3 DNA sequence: TGCAGCGGTACAGTGAACACTGAAGCTTTCTTT.

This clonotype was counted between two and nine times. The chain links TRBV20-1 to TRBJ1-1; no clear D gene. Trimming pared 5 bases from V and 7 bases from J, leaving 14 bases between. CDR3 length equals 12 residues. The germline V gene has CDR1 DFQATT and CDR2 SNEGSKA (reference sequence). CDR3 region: CSASKREIEAFF. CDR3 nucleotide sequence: TGCAGTGCTTCTAAACGGGAGATTGAAGCTTTCTTT.

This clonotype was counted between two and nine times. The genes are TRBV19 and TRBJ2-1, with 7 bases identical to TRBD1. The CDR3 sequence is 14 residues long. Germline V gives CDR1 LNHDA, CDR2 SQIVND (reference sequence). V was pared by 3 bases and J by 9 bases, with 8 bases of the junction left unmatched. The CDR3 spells CASSMVEGAGEQFF. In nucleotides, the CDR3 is TGTGCCAGTAGTATGGTTGAGGGGGCCGGTGAGCAGTTCTTC.

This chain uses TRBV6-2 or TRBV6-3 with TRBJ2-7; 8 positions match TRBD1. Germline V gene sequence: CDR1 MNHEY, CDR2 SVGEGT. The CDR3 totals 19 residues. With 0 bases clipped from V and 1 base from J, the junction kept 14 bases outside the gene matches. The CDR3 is CASSYSTGDFFKTSYEQYV. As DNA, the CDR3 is TGTGCCAGCAGTTACTCGACAGGGGACTTCTTCAAGACGTCCTACGAGCAGTACGTC.

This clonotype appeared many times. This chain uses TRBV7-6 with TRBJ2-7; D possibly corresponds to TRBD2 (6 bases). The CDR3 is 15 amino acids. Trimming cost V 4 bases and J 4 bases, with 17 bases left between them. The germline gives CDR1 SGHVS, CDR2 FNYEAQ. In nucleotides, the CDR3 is TGTGCCAGCAGCTCCGGGCCTGCGGGACCTTACGAGCAGTACTTC. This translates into CASSSGPAGPYEQYF.

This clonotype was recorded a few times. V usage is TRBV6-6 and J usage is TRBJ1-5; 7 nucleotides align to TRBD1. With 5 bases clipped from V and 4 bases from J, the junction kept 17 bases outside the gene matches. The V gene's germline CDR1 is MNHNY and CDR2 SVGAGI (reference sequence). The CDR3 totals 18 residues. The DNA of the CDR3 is TGTGCCAGCAGTAGAGGACAGGAAAGTGGGGCAGGAAATCAGCCCCAGCATTTT. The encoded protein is CASSRGQESGAGNQPQHF.

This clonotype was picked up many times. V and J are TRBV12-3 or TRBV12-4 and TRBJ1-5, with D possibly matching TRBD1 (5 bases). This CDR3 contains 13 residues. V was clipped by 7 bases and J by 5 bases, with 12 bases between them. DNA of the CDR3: TGTGCCAGCACCCCAGGGTTCGATCAGCCCCAGCATTTT. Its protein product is CASTPGFDQPQHF.

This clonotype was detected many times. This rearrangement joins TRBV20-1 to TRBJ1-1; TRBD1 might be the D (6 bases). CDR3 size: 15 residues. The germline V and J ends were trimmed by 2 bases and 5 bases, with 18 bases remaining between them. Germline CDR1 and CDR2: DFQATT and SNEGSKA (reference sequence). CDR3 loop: CSARPPRGGGTEAFF. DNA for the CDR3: TGCAGTGCTAGACCTCCTAGGGGGGGCGGGACTGAAGCTTTCTTT.

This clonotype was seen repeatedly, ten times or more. The CDR3 DNA follows: TGCAGTGCTAGACAGGAACTCACAGATACGCAGTATTTT. It specifies CSARQELTDTQYF. The chain carries TRBV20-1 and TRBJ2-3, with D uncertain. Trimming took off 2 bases at V and 2 bases at J, with 8 bases between the two ends. Germline CDR1 DFQATT, CDR2 SNEGSKA (reference sequence). CDR3 size: 13 residues.

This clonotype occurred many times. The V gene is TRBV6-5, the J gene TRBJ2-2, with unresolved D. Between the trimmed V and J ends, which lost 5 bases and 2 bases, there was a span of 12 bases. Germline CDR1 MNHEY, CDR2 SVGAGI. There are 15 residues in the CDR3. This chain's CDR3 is CASSPGRFNTGELFF. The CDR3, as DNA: TGTGCCAGCAGTCCCGGACGGTTTAACACCGGGGAGCTGTTTTTT.